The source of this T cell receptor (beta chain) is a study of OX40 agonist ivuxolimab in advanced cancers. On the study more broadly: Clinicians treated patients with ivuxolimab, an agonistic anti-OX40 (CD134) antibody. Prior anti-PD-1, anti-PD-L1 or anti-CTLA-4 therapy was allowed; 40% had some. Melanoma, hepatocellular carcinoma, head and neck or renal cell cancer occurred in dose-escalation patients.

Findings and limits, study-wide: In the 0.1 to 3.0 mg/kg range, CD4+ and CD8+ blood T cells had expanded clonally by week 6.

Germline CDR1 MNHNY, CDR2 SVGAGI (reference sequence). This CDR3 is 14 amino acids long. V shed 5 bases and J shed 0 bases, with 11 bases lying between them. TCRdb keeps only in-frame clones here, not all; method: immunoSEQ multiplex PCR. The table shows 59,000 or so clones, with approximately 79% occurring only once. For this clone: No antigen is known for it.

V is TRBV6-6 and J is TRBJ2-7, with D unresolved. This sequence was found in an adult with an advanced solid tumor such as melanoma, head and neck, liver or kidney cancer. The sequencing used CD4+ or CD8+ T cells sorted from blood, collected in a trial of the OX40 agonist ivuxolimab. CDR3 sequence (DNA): TGTGCCAGCAGTGCGCTCAGGTTCTCCTACGAGCAGTACTTC. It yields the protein CASSALRFSYEQYF.